The TCR beta chain described here comes from a study of blood T cell repertoires in COVID-19. Authors' data handling: Estimates of nucleated cell counts were drawn from the amplification of reference gene primers. Here immunoSEQ multiplex PCR was the method, and the copy in TCRdb shows in-frame clones only, minus some. Clonal size and the V and J genes are those of that table, whereas D and trimming came from the DNA. This sample has about 170,000 clones; about four fifths occur once, and the top ten carry roughly 13%. Sequencing was carried out using peripheral blood. This receptor was obtained from a man between 18 and 35 years old with active or convalescent COVID-19.

The CDR3 coding sequence is TGTGCCAGCACCTCCCTTACAGGGGACACTGAAGCTTTCTTT. Residues: CASTSLTGDTEAFF. This chain joins TRBV2 and TRBJ1-1; TRBD1 matches 7 bases. CDR1 is SNHLY, CDR2 FYNNEI, per germline. The trim removed 7 bases at V and 3 bases at J, leaving 8 bases unmatched. The CDR3 consists of 14 residues.